Following are 27 T cell receptor beta chains from one sample sequenced in a study of T cell changes during pregnancy in multiple sclerosis. Generated by immunoSEQ multiplex PCR, the TCRdb table keeps only in-frame clones and is missing some. The sample yields more than 65,000 clones, over 80% seen once. The specimen was CD4+ T cells from peripheral blood mononuclear cells, collected before pregnancy. Receptors originate from a female donor with multiple sclerosis, enrolled in a pregnancy study.

The gene calls are TRBV11-1 and TRBJ2-5, with TRBD2 as a possible D gene (6 bases). This CDR3 has 13 residues. CDR1 is SGHAT and CDR2 is FQDESV in the germline V gene (reference sequence). Trimming removed 3 bases from V and 3 bases from J, with 8 bases in between. CDR3 DNA sequence: TGTGCCAGCAGCTTTGGGGGGAAAGAGACCCAGTACTTC. Its translation is CASSFGGKETQYF.

The genes are TRBV28 and TRBJ1-2; 7 bases are a match to TRBD1. After removal of 6 bases from V and 8 bases from J, the junction contained 9 bases not matched to a gene. The CDR3 has 13 residues. CDR1 and CDR2 (germline): MDHEN, SYDVKM. CDR3 bases: TGTGCCAGCAGCCCTGACAGGGCGGGGGGCTACACCTTC. Encoded protein: CASSPDRAGGYTF.

As DNA, the CDR3 is TGTGCCAGCAGTGGGACAGGGGTCCACGAGCAGTACTTC. As protein: CASSGTGVHEQYF. The chain combines TRBV25-1 with TRBJ2-7, with 9 bases matching TRBD1. In germline, CDR1 is MGHDK, CDR2 SYGVNS. The CDR3 covers 13 residues. J gave up 5 bases and V 4 bases, and 3 bases lay outside the gene matches.

V gene TRBV19 combines with J gene TRBJ1-3, with D unresolved. The CDR3 is 15 residues long. Germline CDR1 is LNHDA and CDR2 is SQIVND (reference sequence). The V and J ends lost 5 bases and 0 bases respectively, with 11 bases between them. The CDR3 bases are TGTGCCAGTAGTGCGGACTTACTCTCTGGAAACACCATATATTTT. Translation gives CASSADLLSGNTIYF.

This clone was seen repeatedly, ten times or more. The genes are TRBV15 and TRBJ1-4, with 8 bases identical to TRBD1. J was trimmed by 8 bases and V by 2 bases; bases with no gene match: 4. Germline-derived CDR1 and CDR2 are LNHNV and YYDKDF (reference sequence). The CDR3 length is 14 residues. CDR3 residues: CATSRQGAREKLFF. As DNA, the CDR3 is TGTGCCACCAGCAGACAGGGGGCAAGGGAAAAACTGTTTTTT.

This chain links TRBV11-2 with TRBJ2-7; 8 positions agree with TRBD1. V trimming: 6 bases; J trimming: 0 bases; junction bases outside the gene matches: 4. Germline V gene sequence: CDR1 SGHAT, CDR2 FQNNGV. CDR3 size: 14 residues. CDR3 nucleotides: TGTGCCAGCAGAACAGGGGGGAGCTCCTACGAGCAGTACTTC. Residues: CASRTGGSSYEQYF.

V usage is TRBV6-6 and J usage is TRBJ1-1; D is undetermined. The CDR3 is 14 residues long. Germline V lookup: CDR1 MNHNY, CDR2 SVGAGI (reference sequence). V dropped 7 bases and J dropped 0 bases, with 12 bases sitting between them. This CDR3 reads CASTLKQMNTEAFF. The CDR3 nucleotides read TGTGCCAGCACCCTGAAACAGATGAACACTGAAGCTTTCTTT.

This chain uses TRBV6-1 with TRBJ1-3; 9 bases are shared with TRBD1. The trim removed 3 bases at V and 2 bases at J, leaving 5 bases unmatched. The germline gives CDR1 MNHNS, CDR2 SASEGT. CDR3 size: 16 residues. CDR3 amino acids: CASSEGQGVTGNTIYF. CDR3 in DNA: TGTGCCAGCAGTGAGGGACAGGGTGTAACTGGAAACACCATATATTTT.

V usage is TRBV4-1 and J usage is TRBJ2-3; 12 bases line up with TRBD2. Germline V gives CDR1 MGHRA, CDR2 YSYEKL. With 4 bases clipped from V and 3 bases from J, the junction kept 5 bases outside the gene matches. The CDR3 has 16 residues. In DNA form, the CDR3 reads TGCGCCAGCAGCCTTCGACTAGCGGGAGTGACAGATACGCAGTATTTT. Translated, it gives CASSLRLAGVTDTQYF.

The chain combines TRBV30 with TRBJ1-2; D not resolved. Germline CDR1 GTSNPN, CDR2 SVGIG (reference sequence). This CDR3 comprises 12 residues. V gave up 2 bases and J gave up 8 bases, with 12 bases separating them. This CDR3 is CAWSMSSGGYTF. For the CDR3, the DNA is TGTGCCTGGAGTATGTCCAGCGGGGGCTACACCTTC.

This sequence joins TRBV7-2 and TRBJ1-3, with a tentative D call TRBD1 (5 bases). V was cut by 7 bases and J by 7 bases, with 17 bases left in between. The CDR3 loop spans 14 amino acids. CDR1 is SGHTA and CDR2 is FQGNSA in the germline V gene. Here the CDR3 reads CASIPTGVGNTIYF. CDR3 in DNA: TGTGCCAGCATCCCTACGGGGGTCGGGAACACCATATATTTT.

In this sample, this clone turned up once. The chain has TRBV30 and TRBJ1-2; TRBD1 matches 7 bases. CDR3 size: 13 residues. V shed 2 bases and J 7 bases; nucleotides not matched to a gene: 7. Germline V gene sequence: CDR1 GTSNPN, CDR2 SVGIG (reference sequence). Written as DNA, the CDR3 is TGTGCCTGGAGTTCCCAGGGGGGTTTTGGCTACACCTTC. Translation: CAWSSQGGFGYTF.

This clone was recorded only once. J is TRBJ2-1 and V is TRBV7-2; D is unclear. Germline-derived CDR1 and CDR2 are SGHTA and FQGNSA. V gave up 1 base and J gave up 7 bases, with 14 bases separating them. The CDR3 loop spans 15 amino acids. CDR3 amino acids: CASSLDAVSSNEQFF. The CDR3 DNA reads as TGTGCCAGCAGCTTAGACGCGGTTTCGTCAAATGAGCAGTTCTTC.

The V and J genes are TRBV30 and TRBJ2-7; TRBD2 agrees at 15 bases. This CDR3 is 18 amino acids long. J gave up 5 bases and V 3 bases, and 14 bases lay outside the gene matches. Germline V gene data show CDR1 as GTSNPN and CDR2 as SVGIG (reference sequence). The chain's CDR3 is CAWSIPGLAGGRSDEQYF. DNA for the CDR3: TGTGCCTGGAGCATACCGGGACTAGCGGGAGGTCGCAGCGACGAGCAGTACTTC.

This clone was recorded a few times. The chain employs TRBV27 and TRBJ1-6; TRBD1 might be the D (6 bases). The V end lost 8 bases, the J end lost 10 bases, and 12 bases lay between the germline ends. CDR1 is MNHEY, CDR2 SMNVEV, per germline (reference sequence). The length of the CDR3 is 12 residues. CDR3 nucleotide sequence: TGTGCCAGCGGCACAGGGCCCTCACCCCTCCACTTT. It yields the protein CASGTGPSPLHF.

The gene calls are TRBV4-1 and TRBJ1-2, with D maybe TRBD1 (6 bases). Trimming shortened V by 1 base and J by 2 bases, and 14 bases separated the two germline ends. Germline CDR1 is MGHRA and CDR2 is YSYEKL. This CDR3 comprises 16 residues. The CDR3 spells CASSQATGPVNYGYTF. For the CDR3, the DNA is TGCGCCAGCAGCCAAGCTACAGGGCCGGTCAACTATGGCTACACCTTC.

The genes are TRBV28 and TRBJ2-3; 13 nucleotides align to TRBD2. With 5 bases clipped from V and 0 bases from J, the junction kept 8 bases outside the gene matches. The germline gives CDR1 MDHEN, CDR2 SYDVKM. This CDR3 contains 18 residues. CDR3 amino acids: CASSHGTSGIFSTDTQYF. CDR3 DNA: TGTGCCAGCAGTCACGGGACTAGCGGGATCTTTAGCACAGATACGCAGTATTTT.

This clone was observed once. The rearrangement links TRBV7-2 to TRBJ2-3; TRBD2 aligns across 7 bases. J gave up 0 bases and V 7 bases, and 10 bases lay outside the gene matches. The CDR3 consists of 16 residues. Germline V gene lookup returns CDR1 SGHTA and CDR2 FQGNSA. CDR3: CASTETSLISTDTQYF. CDR3 in DNA: TGTGCCAGCACCGAGACTAGCTTAATTAGCACAGATACGCAGTATTTT.

This clone was counted a single time. J is TRBJ2-1 and V is TRBV7-2; maybe TRBD2 (5 bases). Trimming stripped 2 bases from V and 9 bases from J, with 14 bases between. Germline loops: CDR1 SGHTA, CDR2 FQGNSA. The CDR3 spans 14 residues. The DNA of the CDR3 is TGTGCCAGCAGCTTAAACCCCATAAGCGGTGAGCAGTTCTTC. Its translation: CASSLNPISGEQFF.

CDR3 region: CASSPRLAGASSYNEQFF. Written as DNA, the CDR3 is TGTGCCAGCTCACCACGGCTAGCGGGGGCCAGCTCCTACAATGAGCAGTTCTTC. This sequence joins TRBV18 and TRBJ2-1; 10 bases map to TRBD2. The germline V gene has CDR1 KGHSH and CDR2 LQKENI. The V gene end was trimmed by 1 base and the J gene end by 0 bases; junction bases not matched to a gene: 6. This CDR3 region has 18 residues.

The rearrangement links TRBV6-1 to TRBJ1-2; TRBD1 matches 9 bases. Germline CDR1 and CDR2: MNHNS and SASEGT. There are 13 residues in the CDR3. The V and J ends lost 3 bases and 13 bases, in that order; junction bases with no gene match: 9. The CDR3 spells CASSEVGQGPRTF. The CDR3 DNA reads as TGTGCCAGCAGTGAGGTGGGACAGGGTCCTCGCACCTTC.

Written as DNA, the CDR3 is TGCAGCGTTGAGGAACTGGAGGGAAAGACCCAGTACTTC. This gives the protein CSVEELEGKTQYF. The chain employs TRBV29-1 and TRBJ2-5; weak D call: TRBD2 (6 bases). Trimming removed 3 bases from V and 6 bases from J, with 14 bases in between. The CDR3 loop spans 13 amino acids. The germline V gene has CDR1 SQVTM and CDR2 ANQGSEA.

V gene TRBV9 combines with J gene TRBJ1-1, with TRBD1 as a possible D gene (6 bases). V dropped 4 bases and J dropped 3 bases, with 13 bases sitting between them. Germline lookup yields CDR1 SGDLS and CDR2 YYNGEE. This CDR3 is built from 14 residues. CDR3 DNA: TGTGCCAGCAGCCCCCAGGACAGTTACACTGAAGCTTTCTTT. It is translated as CASSPQDSYTEAFF.

The chain employs TRBV10-3 and TRBJ2-7; TRBD1 matches 8 bases. CDR3 length equals 14 residues. The V gene's germline CDR1 is ENHRY and CDR2 SYGVKD. The V and J ends lost 4 bases and 5 bases, in that order; junction bases with no gene match: 7. Here the CDR3 DNA reads TGTGCCATCAGTGGGACAGGGTATAATCACGAGCAGTACTTC. Translation gives CAISGTGYNHEQYF.

This clone was seen a handful of times. The rearrangement uses TRBV30 and TRBJ1-2; a weak D match, TRBD1 (6 bases). The CDR3 extends over 12 amino acids. Trimming removed 4 bases from V and 2 bases from J, with 8 bases in between. Per germline, CDR1 GTSNPN and CDR2 SVGIG (reference sequence). The CDR3 coding sequence is TGTGCCTGGAAAGGACAGAACTATGGCTACACCTTC. It translates to CAWKGQNYGYTF.

The chain carries TRBV5-6 and TRBJ2-7; D might be TRBD1 (6 bases). V was cut by 4 bases and J by 5 bases, with 16 bases left in between. The CDR3 sequence is 14 residues long. Germline CDR1 reads SGHDT; CDR2 reads YYEEEE. The CDR3: CASSLRDKRHEQYF. DNA of the CDR3: TGTGCCAGCAGCCTCCGGGACAAACGACACGAGCAGTACTTC.

The chain carries TRBV11-3 and TRBJ1-4; D not resolved. V lost 8 bases to trimming and J lost 8 bases, with 6 bases between them. CDR1 and CDR2 (germline): SGHNT, YENEEA. The CDR3 extends over 10 amino acids. This CDR3 is CASSEEKLFF. The CDR3 region has the DNA TGTGCCAGCTCGGAGGAAAAACTGTTTTTT. The whole variable domain, remainder taken from reference TRBV11-3 and TRBJ1-4, is EAGVVQSPRYKIIEKKQPVAFWCNPISGHNTLYWYLQNLGQGPELLIRYENEEAVDDSQLPKDRFSAERLKGVDSTLKIQPAELGDSAVYLCASSEEKLFFGSGTQLSVL.